This T cell receptor (beta chain) stems from a study of a mutant IDH1 vaccine in newly diagnosed glioma. Sequencing used immunoSEQ multiplex PCR; TCRdb keeps in-frame clones, though not all of them. This table has 77,000 or so clones, approximately 85% appearing once. The time point here: week 23, last vaccination. Doses comprised 300 ug of mutant IDH1 20-mer peptide each, plus topical imiquimod. Germline trimming cut 2 bases from V and 0 bases from J; bases unmatched to any gene: 4. Germline CDR1 is SGHRS and CDR2 is YFSETQ. There are 15 residues in the CDR3. Notes on this clone: Its antigen is undetermined.

The origin of this receptor is a woman in her forties or fifties with glioma. Sequencing was performed on PBMCs, taken from a glioma patient whose treatment included an IDH1 peptide vaccine. The V gene is TRBV5-1, the J gene TRBJ2-7; 8 positions match TRBD2. CDR3 protein: CASSLGLAISYEQYF. The CDR3, as DNA: TGCGCCAGCAGCTTAGGACTAGCCATCTCCTACGAGCAGTACTTC.